This entry lists 26 T cell receptor beta chains sequenced from one sample in a study of blood T cell repertoires in COVID-19 (TCRdb year 2020). Libraries were made using the immunoSEQ multiplex PCR assay. Not all clones reach the TCRdb copy of this immuneACCESS table, which keeps in-frame sequences only. Checked studies attribute under half of the gap to unresolved V genes and leave the rest unexplained. The sample contains roughly 280,000 clones, approximately 89% of them found a single time. More than 1.5% of the sample belongs to the ten largest clones. The sequencing sample was made of PBMCs or T cells enriched from blood (not recorded which). These receptors were collected from a woman between 55 and 75 years old who had recovered from COVID-19.

The gene calls are TRBV4-2 and TRBJ2-2; the match to TRBD2 covers 11 bases. V lost 4 bases and J lost 2; bases outside the gene matches: 9. Germline CDR1 and CDR2: LGHNA and YNFKEQ. This CDR3 spans 18 amino acids. CDR3 nucleotides: TGTGCCAGCAGCCGCGGTAGCGGGAGGGCCGCAAACACCGGGGAGCTGTTTTTT. Translation: CASSRGSGRAANTGELFF.

The chain employs TRBV20-1 and TRBJ2-2; 7 nucleotides align to TRBD1. V shed 3 bases, J shed 5 bases, and the junction held 6 bases outside the gene matches. Germline CDR1 is DFQATT and CDR2 is SNEGSKA (reference sequence). This CDR3 is built from 14 residues. CDR3 residues: CSASDRDRTGELFF. In DNA form, the CDR3 reads TGCAGTGCTAGTGACAGGGATCGTACCGGGGAGCTGTTTTTT.

The V call is TRBV27, the J call TRBJ1-2, with D uncertain. CDR3 size: 13 residues. The germline CDR1 and CDR2 sequences are MNHEY and SMNVEV (reference sequence). V was trimmed by 3 bases and J by 5 bases, leaving 10 bases between them. The CDR3 here is CASSLGRGYGYTF. The CDR3 DNA follows: TGTGCCAGCAGTTTGGGCCGGGGTTATGGCTACACCTTC.

V gene TRBV19 combines with J gene TRBJ2-2; D may be TRBD2 (6 bases). CDR1 is LNHDA, CDR2 SQIVND, per germline (reference sequence). CDR3 length equals 14 residues. The V and J ends lost 9 bases and 9 bases respectively, with 20 bases between them. DNA for the CDR3: TGTGCCAGCAATGGGGGGAGAGGGCACCGGGAGCTGTTTTTT. It encodes CASNGGRGHRELFF.

V and J are TRBV30 and TRBJ1-3; D gene uncertain. The CDR3 sequence is 14 residues long. Trimming took 4 bases from V and 4 from J, leaving 14 bases between them. From germline, CDR1 is GTSNPN and CDR2 SVGIG (reference sequence). CDR3 sequence: CAWKTVAGGNTIYF. CDR3 sequence (DNA): TGTGCCTGGAAGACGGTCGCGGGGGGAAACACCATATATTTT. Full variable domain (missing parts from reference TRBV30 and TRBJ1-3): SQTIHQWPATLVQPVGSPLSLECTVEGTSNPNLYWYRQAAGRGLQLLFYSVGIGQISSEVPQNLSASRPQDRQFILSSKKLLLSDSGFYLCAWKTVAGGNTIYFGEGSWLTVV.

The chain combines TRBV27 with TRBJ2-4; D is possibly TRBD1 (5 bases). The CDR3 sequence is 15 residues long. Germline lookup yields CDR1 MNHEY and CDR2 SMNVEV (reference sequence). The V gene lost 6 bases and the J gene lost 0 bases, with 12 bases spanning the gap. The CDR3 nucleotides are TGTGCCAGCAGCCCGACAGTACTAGCCAAAAACATTCAGTACTTC. Protein product: CASSPTVLAKNIQYF.

In its sample, this clone was seen a few times. This chain links TRBV28 with TRBJ1-5, with a possible D match to TRBD1 (6 bases). CDR1 is MDHEN and CDR2 is SYDVKM in the germline V gene. CDR3 length: 15 residues. The ends were cut back, 10 bases at V and 0 bases at J, with 16 bases in the middle. The CDR3 loop is CATVPGDFSNQPQHF. The CDR3 DNA is TGTGCCACCGTTCCAGGGGATTTTAGCAATCAGCCCCAGCATTTT. The whole variable domain, remainder taken from reference TRBV28 and TRBJ1-5, is DVKVTQSSRYLVKRTGEKVFLECVQDMDHENMFWYRQDPGLGLRLIYFSYDVKMKEKGDIPEGYSVSREKKERFSLILESASTNQTSMYLCATVPGDFSNQPQHFGDGTRLSIL.

This rearrangement joins TRBV25-1 to TRBJ2-1, with a tentative D call TRBD2 (6 bases). Germline V gene sequence: CDR1 MGHDK, CDR2 SYGVNS. Trimming shortened V by 3 bases and J by 6 bases, and 12 bases separated the two germline ends. The CDR3 is 14 residues long. The CDR3 DNA follows: TGTGCCAGCAGTGACCCCCGGGGGAGCAATGAGCAGTTCTTC. It encodes CASSDPRGSNEQFF.

The chain joins TRBV11-3 to TRBJ2-7, with a weak D call TRBD2 (5 bases). Germline V CDR1 and CDR2: SGHNT, YENEEA. V gave up 4 bases and J gave up 2 bases, with 24 bases separating them. This CDR3 has 18 residues. CDR3 nucleotides: TGTGCCAGCAGCTCCACCTGGGCGGACTTTTCACTAACCTACGAGCAGTACTTC. Its translation is CASSSTWADFSLTYEQYF.

This rearrangement joins TRBV10-1 to TRBJ2-7; 7 nucleotides agree with TRBD1. Germline CDR1 is WNHNN and CDR2 is SYGVQD (reference sequence). This CDR3 is built from 13 residues. The trim removed 5 bases at V and 4 bases at J, leaving 5 bases unmatched. Written as DNA, the CDR3 is TGCGCCAGCAGTACAGGGGCGGGTTACGAGCAGTACTTC. Translation gives CASSTGAGYEQYF.

The chain links TRBV30 to TRBJ1-1, with 7 nucleotides matching TRBD1. Germline trimming cut 4 bases from V and 8 bases from J; bases unmatched to any gene: 10. The CDR3 length is 13 residues. Per the germline V gene, CDR1 is GTSNPN and CDR2 is SVGIG (reference sequence). The CDR3 region has the DNA TGTGCCTGGACATTACAGGGGACGAGCGAAGCTTTCTTT. Its protein product is CAWTLQGTSEAFF.

The chain is built from TRBV18 and TRBJ1-5, with a weak D call TRBD1 (6 bases). Trimming stripped 5 bases from V and 4 bases from J, with 15 bases between. Germline values: CDR1 KGHSH, CDR2 LQKENI. CDR3 length equals 15 residues. The CDR3 here is CASSNFGQGNQPQHF. CDR3 coding DNA: TGTGCCAGCTCAAATTTCGGGCAGGGGAATCAGCCCCAGCATTTT.

This chain uses TRBV7-9 with TRBJ2-1; perhaps TRBD2 as D (5 bases). CDR1 and CDR2 from the germline V gene are SEHNR and FQNEAQ (reference sequence). This CDR3 is 14 amino acids long. Trimming pared 5 bases from V and 4 bases from J, leaving 12 bases between. CDR3 DNA sequence: TGTGCCAGCAGCCCCCCAGCGGTATACAATGAGCAGTTCTTC. It specifies CASSPPAVYNEQFF.

The chain recombines TRBV18 with TRBJ1-3; unclear D gene. The CDR3 covers 17 residues. Deletions cut 0 bases from V and 4 bases from J, with 16 bases between. Germline V lookup: CDR1 KGHSH, CDR2 LQKENI. The CDR3 loop reads CASSPPGSNYGGNTIYF. The DNA of the CDR3 is TGTGCCAGCTCACCACCGGGGAGCAATTACGGCGGAAACACCATATATTTT.

The J gene is TRBJ2-1, the V gene TRBV18, with 7 bases lining up with TRBD1. From germline, CDR1 is KGHSH and CDR2 LQKENI. The CDR3 covers 14 residues. Germline trimming cut 3 bases from V and 6 bases from J; bases unmatched to any gene: 5. The CDR3 DNA sequence: TGTGCCAGCTCACCTCAGGGGGTCCCCAATGAGCAGTTCTTC. Its protein product is CASSPQGVPNEQFF. The full variable domain, completed using reference TRBV18 and TRBJ2-1, is NAGVMQNPRHLVRRRGQEARLRCSPMKGHSHVYWYRQLPEEGLKFMVYLQKENIIDESGMPKERFSAEFPKEGPSILRIQQVVRGDSAAYFCASSPQGVPNEQFFGPGTRLTVL.

This clone was seen a handful of times. The chain carries TRBV25-1 and TRBJ1-5; 9 positions match TRBD1. Germline CDR1 is MGHDK and CDR2 is SYGVNS. The CDR3 loop spans 16 amino acids. The V gene end was trimmed by 6 bases and the J gene end by 3 bases; junction bases not matched to a gene: 9. CDR3 bases: TGTGCCAGCAGCCCAGCCGGGACAGGGACCAATCAGCCCCAGCATTTT. Translation gives CASSPAGTGTNQPQHF.

The CDR3 DNA follows: TGTGCCAGCAGCTACTCTACCCACAATGAGCAGTTCTTC. Protein product: CASSYSTHNEQFF. The V and J genes are TRBV27 and TRBJ2-1; unclear D gene. The CDR3 contains 13 residues. Germline CDR1 MNHEY, CDR2 SMNVEV (reference sequence). V was cut by 6 bases and J by 5 bases, with 11 bases left in between.

CDR3 in amino acids: CASSQVAETGAFF. CDR3 sequence (DNA): TGTGCCAGCAGCCAAGTAGCAGAGACAGGAGCTTTCTTT. The rearrangement uses TRBV3-1 (or the pseudogene TRBV3-2) and TRBJ1-1, with D maybe TRBD1 (6 bases). This CDR3 is 13 amino acids long. Germline V lookup: CDR1 LGHDT, CDR2 YNNKEL (reference sequence). V gave up 1 base and J gave up 10 bases, with 13 bases separating them.

The chain combines TRBV28 with TRBJ2-7, with TRBD1 identical over 11 bases. V lost 7 bases and J lost 4; bases outside the gene matches: 15. Germline CDR1 MDHEN, CDR2 SYDVKM. The CDR3 contains 17 residues. In DNA form, the CDR3 reads TGTGCCAGCATCTCCACCTCATTTGGACAGGGGGCGTACGAGCAGTACTTC. This encodes CASISTSFGQGAYEQYF.

This clone has just one count. The rearrangement links TRBV6-5 to TRBJ1-6; no definite D call. V lost 0 bases and J lost 6, with 12 bases in between. From germline, CDR1 is MNHEY and CDR2 SVGAGI. The CDR3 is 16 amino acids. The CDR3 DNA reads TGTGCCAGCAGTTACTCATCGGGTATCGGTAATTCACCCCTCCACTTT. Translating gives CASSYSSGIGNSPLHF.

The chain recombines TRBV7-9 with TRBJ1-2; a weak D match, TRBD1 (6 bases). Between the trimmed V and J ends, which lost 3 bases and 4 bases, there was a span of 15 bases. Germline CDR1 SEHNR, CDR2 FQNEAQ (reference sequence). The CDR3 length is 15 residues. Here the CDR3 reads CASSLSPGHPYGYTF. The CDR3 DNA is TGTGCCAGCAGCTTGAGCCCGGGACACCCCTATGGCTACACCTTC. Filled out from reference TRBV7-9 and TRBJ1-2, the complete variable domain reads DTGVSQNPRHKITKRGQNVTFRCDPISEHNRLYWYRQTLGQGPEFLTYFQNEAQLEKSRLLSDRFSAERPKGSFSTLEIQRTEQGDSAMYLCASSLSPGHPYGYTFGSGTRLTVV.

With regard to this clone: A junction boundary mismatches the germline segment, possibly from a read error. The V gene is TRBV19, the J gene TRBJ2-2, with TRBD2 identical over 10 bases. CDR3 length equals 15 residues. In germline, CDR1 is LNHDA, CDR2 SQIVND (reference sequence). This chain's CDR3 is CASTIAGGLSGELFF. In DNA form, the CDR3 reads TGTGCCAGTACTATAGCGGGGGGCCTGTCCGGGGAGCTGTTTTTT.

The V call is TRBV28, the J call TRBJ2-2; TRBD2 is a possible D gene (5 bases). V lost 5 bases, J lost 3 bases, and 16 bases lay in between. CDR3 length equals 16 residues. Germline V gene data show CDR1 as MDHEN and CDR2 as SYDVKM. The CDR3, as DNA: TGTGCCAGCAGTCCCTTATATCTAGCACACACCGGGGAGCTGTTTTTT. Translating it yields CASSPLYLAHTGELFF.

This clone was detected only once. The chain is built from TRBV27 and TRBJ2-3; a weak D match, TRBD1 (6 bases). This CDR3 region has 16 residues. The germline CDR1 and CDR2 sequences are MNHEY and SMNVEV (reference sequence). Trimming removed 8 bases from V and 4 bases from J, with 22 bases in between. The CDR3 reads CASRYRVAGVADTQYF. The CDR3 region has the DNA TGTGCCAGCCGATATCGCGTTGCAGGGGTGGCAGATACGCAGTATTTT.

The sample holds a few counts of this clone. The chain combines TRBV30 with TRBJ1-3, with D unclear. The CDR3 covers 15 residues. V lost 1 base and J 0 bases, leaving 10 bases between the germline ends. The germline gives CDR1 GTSNPN, CDR2 SVGIG (reference sequence). CDR3 loop: CAWSGQALSGNTIYF. CDR3 DNA sequence: TGTGCCTGGAGTGGCCAGGCCCTCTCTGGAAACACCATATATTTT.

V and J are TRBV3-1 (or the pseudogene TRBV3-2) and TRBJ1-2, with 7 bases aligning to TRBD1. This CDR3 has 16 amino acids. Trimming removed 5 bases from V and 6 bases from J; junction bases left unmatched: 15. Germline V gene sequence: CDR1 LGHDT, CDR2 YNNKEL (reference sequence). Here the CDR3 reads CASSAPGDRVFNGYTF. The CDR3 nucleotides read TGTGCCAGCAGCGCGCCCGGGGACAGAGTATTTAATGGCTACACCTTC.